The 26 T cell receptor beta chains presented below share a single source sample, sequenced in a study of molecular identifiers for immune sequencing clone quantification. TCRdb reprocessed the PCR reads via MiXCR and lists one record per CDR3 protein. This sample has 45,000 to 55,000 distinct CDR3 sequences, with 35% to 40% found just once. Sequencing used naive CD8+ T cells from blood, with Jurkat cell RNA spiked in. Described subset: FACS-sorted CD8+CD4-CCR7+CD45RA+ naive T cells. These receptors originate from a human donor in good health. Some libraries in this study had Jurkat cell RNA spiked in.

J is TRBJ2-7 and V is TRBV20-1; weak D call: TRBD2 (5 bases). The CDR3 covers 15 residues. The V end lost 4 bases, the J end lost 2 bases, and 18 bases lay between the germline ends. The germline V gene encodes CDR1 DFQATT and CDR2 SNEGSKA (reference sequence). CDR3 in amino acids: CSATAGGLGTYEQYF. The DNA for the CDR3 is TGCAGTGCTACCGCCGGAGGACTGGGCACCTACGAGCAGTACTTC.

The chain couples TRBV6-5 to TRBJ1-2; 7 bases are shared with TRBD1. V was pared by 8 bases and J by 3 bases, with 15 bases of the junction left unmatched. Germline V gene data show CDR1 as MNHEY and CDR2 as SVGAGI. The CDR3 loop spans 16 amino acids. The CDR3 nucleotides read TGTGCCAGCGGTAACCTGGGGACAGCTTTTTACTATGGCTACACCTTC. Translating it yields CASGNLGTAFYYGYTF.

J is TRBJ2-7 and V is TRBV13; 9 positions match TRBD1. Germline V gene data show CDR1 as PRHDT and CDR2 as FYEKMQ (reference sequence). This CDR3 region has 15 residues. V shed 4 bases and J 5 bases; nucleotides not matched to a gene: 9. The CDR3, as DNA: TGTGCCAGCAGCTCCACCGGGACAGGGAGGAACGAGCAGTACTTC. Amino acid sequence: CASSSTGTGRNEQYF.

This clonotype was counted at least ten times. The gene calls are TRBV29-1 and TRBJ2-4; D ambiguous. The CDR3 loop spans 14 amino acids. Germline CDR1 SQVTM, CDR2 ANQGSEA. The V and J ends lost 2 bases and 0 bases respectively, with 8 bases between them. As DNA, the CDR3 is TGCAGCGTTGAATTGGCGGTAGCCAAAAACATTCAGTACTTC. This translates into CSVELAVAKNIQYF.

This clonotype showed up just a few times. The J gene is TRBJ2-7, the V gene TRBV12-3 or TRBV12-4; D is tentatively TRBD1 or TRBD2 (5 bases each). V lost 5 bases to trimming and J lost 4 bases, with 9 bases between them. The CDR3 spans 12 residues. CDR3 residues: CASSRDPYEQYF. CDR3 in DNA: TGTGCCAGCAGTAGGGACCCTTACGAGCAGTACTTC.

A word on this clonotype: At one boundary the junction diverges from the germline segment, which might be a read error. The chain's CDR3 is CATSRDRGEYIQYF. CDR3 DNA: TGTGCCACAAGCAGAGATCGCGGCGAATACATTCAGTACTTC. The chain uses TRBV15 and TRBJ2-4; D remains unclear. This CDR3 contains 14 residues. Germline loops: CDR1 LNHNV, CDR2 YYDKDF (reference sequence).

To note about this clonotype: A much larger clone lies a single base off, so this may be a read error. The CDR3 protein is CASSLLGQGKNIQHF. The CDR3 bases are TGTGCCAGCAGTCTTCTGGGACAGGGAAAAAACATTCAGCACTTC. The chain is built from TRBV12-3 or TRBV12-4 and TRBJ2-4; 9 bases are shared with TRBD1. This CDR3 has 15 amino acids.

In this sample, this clonotype turned up a few times. The chain is built from TRBV13 and TRBJ2-5, with unresolved D. The ends were cut back, 4 bases at V and 4 bases at J, with 10 bases in the middle. Per the germline V gene, CDR1 is PRHDT and CDR2 is FYEKMQ (reference sequence). The CDR3 extends over 13 amino acids. In nucleotides, the CDR3 is TGTGCCAGCAGCTCATTAAAGGCAGAGACCCAGTACTTC. It yields the protein CASSSLKAETQYF.

This clonotype was recorded many times. The V gene is TRBV7-8, the J gene TRBJ2-7; possibly TRBD1 for D (7 bases). Deletions cut 5 bases from V and 5 bases from J, with 13 bases between. The CDR3 extends over 13 amino acids. CDR1 SGHVS and CDR2 FQNEAQ come from the germline V gene. For the CDR3, the DNA is TGTGCCAGCAGCCGCGGAGGGGGCCACGAGCAGTACTTC. Translating gives CASSRGGGHEQYF.

J is TRBJ2-1 and V is TRBV5-1; no firm D call. Trimming took 4 bases from V and 0 from J, leaving 14 bases between them. The CDR3 contains 16 residues. CDR1 and CDR2 from the germline V gene are SGHRS and YFSETQ. The CDR3 nucleotides are TGCGCCAGCAGCGCCTCCTCGTTCAGCTCCTACAATGAGCAGTTCTTC. Protein: CASSASSFSSYNEQFF.

This chain links TRBV2 with TRBJ2-7, with D perhaps matching TRBD2 (7 bases). Germline-derived CDR1 and CDR2 are SNHLY and FYNNEI. CDR3 length equals 12 residues. The germline V and J ends were trimmed by 7 bases and 2 bases, with 9 bases remaining between them. For the CDR3, the DNA is TGTGCCAGCAAGGGGGGGCCCTACGAGCAGTACTTC. This gives the protein CASKGGPYEQYF.

The chain couples TRBV19 to TRBJ2-5; D gene uncertain. The CDR3 runs 16 residues. Deletions cut 1 base from V and 0 bases from J, with 12 bases between. The germline V gene encodes CDR1 LNHDA and CDR2 SQIVND (reference sequence). The CDR3 nucleotides are TGTGCCAGTAGTATAGGGGCTGTCAGGTACCAAGAGACCCAGTACTTC. It yields the protein CASSIGAVRYQETQYF. Supplemented by reference TRBV19 and TRBJ2-5, the full variable domain reads DGGITQSPKYLFRKEGQNVTLSCEQNLNHDAMYWYRQDPGQGLRLIYYSQIVNDFQKGDIAEGYSVSREKKESFPLTVTSAQKNPTAFYLCASSIGAVRYQETQYFGPGTRLLVL.

This sequence joins TRBV7-2 and TRBJ2-3; D gene uncertain. In germline, CDR1 is SGHTA, CDR2 FQGNSA. Trimming took off 1 base at V and 3 bases at J, with 8 bases between the two ends. The CDR3 sequence is 14 residues long. The CDR3 nucleotides read TGTGCCAGCAGCTTAGGAGGTAATACAGATACGCAGTATTTT. Its translation: CASSLGGNTDTQYF.

In nucleotides, the CDR3 is TGTGCCAGCAGCCAAGAATTGGCTAGGGAGCTGTTTTTT. This sequence encodes CASSQELARELFF. This chain connects TRBV3-1 to TRBJ2-2; D remains unclear. The CDR3 is 13 residues long. V was shortened by 0 bases and J by 9 bases, with 8 bases between the two germline ends. Germline V gene data show CDR1 as LGHDT and CDR2 as YNNKEL (reference sequence).

The sample holds a few counts of this clonotype. The junction departs from the called germline gene at one end, perhaps through a read error. The V gene is TRBV4-3, the J gene TRBJ2-7; TRBD1 agrees at 9 bases. This CDR3 is 14 amino acids long. Germline lookup yields CDR1 LGHNA and CDR2 YSLEER. The CDR3 loop reads CACSQGQGFYEQYF. For the CDR3, the DNA is TGCGCCTGCAGCCAGGGACAGGGCTTTTACGAGCAGTACTTC.

Turning to this clonotype: It may be a read error: a sequence one base away is much more abundant. The V call is TRBV20-1, the J call TRBJ2-3; D gene unclear. V lost 1 base and J lost 0, with 14 bases in between. From germline, CDR1 is DFQATT and CDR2 SNEGSKA (reference sequence). The CDR3 contains 16 residues. CDR3 amino acids: CSARGPGSRSTDTQYF. CDR3 nucleotides: TGCAGTGCTAGAGGTCCTGGGTCTCGAAGCACAGATACGCAGTATTTT.

This clonotype occurred a few times. The V gene is TRBV10-1, the J gene TRBJ2-4, with D possibly matching TRBD2 (5 bases). The V gene lost 1 base and the J gene lost 0 bases, with 16 bases spanning the gap. The CDR3 is 18 amino acids. CDR1 WNHNN and CDR2 SYGVQD come from the germline V gene (reference sequence). The chain's CDR3 is CASSEFIFGGRAKNIQYF. The CDR3 DNA reads TGCGCCAGCAGTGAGTTTATTTTTGGAGGTAGAGCCAAAAACATTCAGTACTTC.

This clonotype has just a few counts. V is TRBV20-1 and J is TRBJ2-3; maybe TRBD2 (6 bases). Trimming pared 6 bases from V and 3 bases from J, leaving 25 bases between. CDR1 and CDR2 (germline): DFQATT, SNEGSKA (reference sequence). The CDR3 covers 17 residues. The chain's CDR3 is CSAYGIEWGEGTDTQYF. The CDR3 nucleotides read TGCAGTGCATATGGGATTGAATGGGGGGAAGGTACAGATACGCAGTATTTT.

This clonotype was counted a few times. This chain connects TRBV7-9 to TRBJ2-7; TRBD2 might be the D (6 bases). Trimming took off 4 bases at V and 7 bases at J, with 8 bases between the two ends. CDR1 and CDR2 (germline): SEHNR, FQNEAQ (reference sequence). The CDR3 sequence is 11 residues long. The CDR3 DNA is TGTGCCAGCAGCTACGGGACTGAGCAGTACTTC. This gives the protein CASSYGTEQYF. The complete variable domain, with remaining parts taken from reference TRBV7-9 and TRBJ2-7, reads DTGVSQNPRHKITKRGQNVTFRCDPISEHNRLYWYRQTLGQGPEFLTYFQNEAQLEKSRLLSDRFSAERPKGSFSTLEIQRTEQGDSAMYLCASSYGTEQYFGPGTRLTVT.

This clonotype has a handful of counts. CDR3 DNA sequence: TGTGCCAGCAGCTTAGGAATAGGAAAGAACACTGAAGCTTTCTTT. Protein: CASSLGIGKNTEAFF. The chain joins TRBV11-2 to TRBJ1-1; no firm D call. With 1 base removed from V and 1 base from J, the gap between germline ends came to 10 bases. The CDR3 runs to 15 residues. Germline loops: CDR1 SGHAT, CDR2 FQNNGV.

As regards this clonotype: The CDR3 ends on some other residue instead of the conserved phenylalanine or tryptophan, so this is likely a read error. This chain connects TRBV24-1 to TRBJ2-7; perhaps TRBD1 as D (5 bases). The V end was cut by 9 bases, the J end by 0 bases, with 8 bases between. The CDR3 has 12 amino acids. The germline V gene encodes CDR1 KGHDR and CDR2 SFDVKD. CDR3 sequence reads: CATETDSYEQYY. CDR3 DNA sequence: TGTGCCACCGAGACAGACTCCTACGAGCAGTACTAC.

This clonotype was counted ten times or more. For the CDR3, the DNA is TGTGCCAGCAGAGAGGGGCAAGAGACCCAGTACTTC. Translation: CASREGQETQYF. J is TRBJ2-5 and V is TRBV13, with D perhaps matching TRBD1 or TRBD2 (5 bases each). Trimming removed 6 bases from V and 2 bases from J, with 7 bases in between. The CDR3 consists of 12 residues. From germline, CDR1 is PRHDT and CDR2 FYEKMQ (reference sequence).

This clonotype was detected a few times. The genes are TRBV28 and TRBJ2-7; 8 bases line up with TRBD2. Germline CDR1 and CDR2: MDHEN and SYDVKM. V trimming: 6 bases; J trimming: 2 bases; junction bases outside the gene matches: 6. The CDR3 is 14 residues long. In DNA, the CDR3 is TGTGCCAGCAGCCCTAACGGGAGGGCCTACGAGCAGTACTTC. Amino acid sequence: CASSPNGRAYEQYF. Full variable domain (remainder filled in from reference TRBV28 and TRBJ2-7): DVKVTQSSRYLVKRTGEKVFLECVQDMDHENMFWYRQDPGLGLRLIYFSYDVKMKEKGDIPEGYSVSREKKERFSLILESASTNQTSMYLCASSPNGRAYEQYFGPGTRLTVT.

This clonotype was detected many times. This sequence joins TRBV12-3 or TRBV12-4 and TRBJ2-3; 12 bases map to TRBD1. The CDR3 has 14 residues. V lost 6 bases, J lost 6 bases, and 4 bases stayed unmatched. CDR3 region: CASSGTGGLDTQYF. For the CDR3, the DNA is TGTGCCAGCAGCGGGACAGGGGGCTTGGATACGCAGTATTTT.

About this clonotype itself: This may arise from a read error, as a much more abundant clone is one base away. The rearrangement links TRBV12-3 or TRBV12-4 to TRBJ2-4, with 8 bases fitting TRBD2. The J call is doubtful: the DNA matches TRBJ2-1 better. This CDR3 contains 14 residues. The CDR3 DNA sequence: TGTGCCAGCACGTCAGCGGGAGTGGATAGCATTCAGTTCTTC. This gives the protein CASTSAGVDSIQFF.

A few counts support this clonotype. V is TRBV9 and J is TRBJ2-4; the D call may be TRBD1 or TRBD2 (6 bases each). Germline-derived CDR1 and CDR2 are SGDLS and YYNGEE. The CDR3 spans 16 residues. V was pared by 4 bases and J by 0 bases, with 14 bases between. CDR3 sequence: CASSTGAGLAKNIQYF. Written as DNA, the CDR3 is TGTGCCAGCAGCACGGGGGCGGGACTAGCCAAAAACATTCAGTACTTC. Looking up the rest from reference TRBV9 and TRBJ2-4 gives the full variable domain: DSGVTQTPKHLITATGQRVTLRCSPRSGDLSVYWYQQSLDQGLQFLIQYYNGEERAKGNILERFSAQQFPDLHSELNLSSLELGDSALYFCASSTGAGLAKNIQYFGAGTRLSVL.